The 13 T cell receptor beta chains below all came from one sample that was sequenced in a study of radiation and T cells in renal cell carcinoma. Generated by immunoSEQ multiplex PCR, the TCRdb table keeps only in-frame clones and is missing some. The sample records approximately 150,000 clones, roughly 80% being singletons. Regarding time point: baseline pretreatment blood. Treatment indicated: 15 Gy SBRT to primary tumor, nephrectomy 4 weeks later. Here the sequenced sample was blood, taken from a patient whose treatment included radiotherapy and nephrectomy. Receptors were obtained from a woman in her forties or fifties with renal cell carcinoma.

J is TRBJ1-4 and V is TRBV25-1; D gene ambiguous. CDR3 size: 15 residues. Germline V gene lookup returns CDR1 MGHDK and CDR2 SYGVNS. Between the trimmed V and J ends, which lost 1 base and 14 bases, there was a span of 20 bases. Here the CDR3 reads CASSESPGRAEGLFF. Here the CDR3 DNA reads TGTGCCAGCAGTGAATCCCCGGGCCGGGCCGAAGGGCTGTTTTTT.

Comment on this clone: One end of the junction varies from germline; a read error may be responsible. The chain couples TRBV2 to TRBJ1-1, with TRBD1 as a possible D gene (5 bases). The CDR3 totals 11 residues. Germline-derived CDR1 and CDR2 are SNHLY and FYNNEI. The CDR3 DNA is TGTGCCAGAAGTGGAGACAGTGAAGCTTTCTTT. Amino acid sequence: CARSGDSEAFF.

V gene TRBV4-3 combines with J gene TRBJ2-7; D is uncertain. The CDR3 runs to 14 residues. V lost 3 bases to trimming and J lost 3 bases, with 12 bases between them. Germline V gene sequence: CDR1 LGHNA, CDR2 YSLEER. The CDR3 DNA follows: TGCGCCAGCAGCCAGAGTAGTTTGGACTACGAGCAGTACTTC. It codes for CASSQSSLDYEQYF.

The table lists this clone with a count of one. The chain carries TRBV5-6 and TRBJ1-1, with unresolved D. CDR3 size: 14 residues. Germline V gene sequence: CDR1 SGHDT, CDR2 YYEEEE. V lost 2 bases to trimming and J lost 5 bases, with 13 bases between them. The CDR3 protein is CASSFQAFGTEAFF. DNA of the CDR3: TGTGCCAGCAGCTTTCAGGCTTTTGGGACTGAAGCTTTCTTT.

V gene TRBV7-3 combines with J gene TRBJ2-2, with 12 positions matching TRBD2. V dropped 4 bases and J dropped 4; count of bases not matched to a gene: 4. This CDR3 has 16 amino acids. Germline loops: CDR1 SGHTA, CDR2 FQGTGA. The CDR3 DNA follows: TGTGCCAGCAGCTCCGGGACTAGCGGGCCCACCGGGGAGCTGTTTTTT. It is translated as CASSSGTSGPTGELFF.

This chain links TRBV6-5 with TRBJ2-1, with a weak D call TRBD2 (6 bases). Germline V gene data show CDR1 as MNHEY and CDR2 as SVGAGI. CDR3 size: 16 residues. The ends were cut back, 0 bases at V and 9 bases at J, with 18 bases in the middle. The CDR3 DNA reads TGTGCCAGCAGTTACTCGAAGGACTATGAATTCGGTGAGCAGTTCTTC. It is translated as CASSYSKDYEFGEQFF.

This chain connects TRBV5-1 to TRBJ2-3; D is unresolved. Germline V lookup: CDR1 SGHRS, CDR2 YFSETQ. The CDR3 length is 13 residues. Deletions cut 7 bases from V and 2 bases from J, with 11 bases between. As DNA, the CDR3 is TGCGCCAGCGGGGTCAAGTTCACAGATACGCAGTATTTT. It codes for CASGVKFTDTQYF.

The chain links TRBV5-4 to TRBJ1-5; no clear D gene. Trimming removed 2 bases at V and 2 bases at J, with 8 bases between. The germline V gene has CDR1 SGHNT and CDR2 YYREEE (reference sequence). The CDR3 contains 14 residues. CDR3 loop: CASSFNRGNQPQHF. Here the CDR3 DNA reads TGTGCCAGCAGCTTCAATAGGGGCAATCAGCCCCAGCATTTT.

The V gene is TRBV7-2, the J gene TRBJ2-5, with no clear D. V shed 3 bases and J shed 1 base, with 9 bases lying between them. CDR3 length equals 14 residues. Germline lookup yields CDR1 SGHTA and CDR2 FQGNSA. As DNA, the CDR3 is TGTGCCAGCAGCTTGTACGTCCTCCAAGAGACCCAGTACTTC. Its translation is CASSLYVLQETQYF.

The chain uses TRBV6-6 and TRBJ2-4; D ambiguous. CDR1 and CDR2 (germline): MNHNY, SVGAGI (reference sequence). The CDR3 is 12 residues long. Between the trimmed V and J ends, which lost 6 bases and 6 bases, there was a span of 9 bases. For the CDR3, the DNA is TGTGCCAGCAGCCCGTGGGGAAACATTCAGTACTTC. Translation gives CASSPWGNIQYF.

This chain's CDR3 is CATSRDTGAGGYTF. CDR3 DNA sequence: TGTGCCACCAGCAGAGACACAGGGGCAGGTGGCTACACCTTC. The V gene is TRBV15, the J gene TRBJ1-2, with 7 bases fitting TRBD1. Trimming cost V 0 bases and J 7 bases; bases outside gene matches: 5. Per the germline V gene, CDR1 is LNHNV and CDR2 is YYDKDF (reference sequence). The CDR3 is 14 amino acids. Based on the CDR3 plus reference TRBV15 and TRBJ1-2, the full variable domain is DAMVIQNPRYQVTQFGKPVTLSCSQTLNHNVMYWYQQKSSQAPKLLFHYYDKDFNNEADTPDNFQSRRPNTSFCFLDIRSPGLGDTAMYLCATSRDTGAGGYTFGSGTRLTVV.

This sequence joins TRBV7-6 and TRBJ1-5; the D is unclear. Trimming took 6 bases from V and 6 from J, leaving 9 bases between them. The CDR3 has 12 residues. From germline, CDR1 is SGHVS and CDR2 FNYEAQ. The CDR3 spells CASSRPGQPQHF. CDR3 DNA: TGTGCCAGCAGTCGCCCGGGTCAGCCCCAGCATTTT.

To note about this clone: The same CDR3 arises from other DNA sequences in this sample as well. The chain is built from TRBV5-6 and TRBJ1-5; D perhaps matches TRBD1 (5 bases). The V end lost 1 base, the J end lost 7 bases, and 6 bases lay between the germline ends. The CDR3 is 12 residues long. Germline V lookup: CDR1 SGHDT, CDR2 YYEEEE. CDR3 nucleotides: TGTGCCAGCAGCTTGCGGGGGCAGCCCCAGCATTTT. This translates into CASSLRGQPQHF.